This T cell receptor beta chain stems from a study of blood T cell repertoires in COVID-19. At the level of the study: Before being deemed recovered, Cohort 3 donors had two negative PCRs, clearance, or symptom resolution. T cells, B-cell-depleted T cells, or PBMCs provided the cDNA or gDNA that served as material.

Germline V gene sequence: CDR1 MRHNA, CDR2 SNTAGT. The CDR3 extends over 15 amino acids. V was shortened by 5 bases and J by 6 bases, with 14 bases between the two germline ends. As originally analysed: Reference gene primer amplification gave nucleated cell count estimates. Here immunoSEQ multiplex PCR was the method, and the copy in TCRdb shows in-frame clones only, minus some. That table furnishes V, J and clone size, whereas the DNA furnished D and trimming. The data show under 150,000 clones, 84% seen once. Clinical histories supplied by participants themselves formed the basis of cohort assignment.

The source is a man aged 45-60 years in a cohort exposed to, infected with or recovered from COVID-19 (not recorded which). The chain joins TRBV6-4 to TRBJ1-6, with D unresolved. Input material: PBMCs or T cells enriched from blood (not recorded which). The CDR3: CASSPRNEPNSPLHF. CDR3 DNA sequence: TGTGCCAGCAGTCCGAGGAACGAGCCTAATTCACCCCTCCACTTT.